Below, 6 T cell receptor beta chains from the same sample are listed, as sequenced in a study of spatial heterogeneity in lung cancer. The time point here: sample taken at primary tumor resection. Each CDR3 protein gets one entry after TCRdb re-called the 5' RACE reads with MiXCR. The sample includes some 5,100 distinct CDR3 sequences, under 6% of them seen just once. The sequencing here drew on normal lung tissue next to the tumor, taken at surgery. The receptors derive from a female donor with early-stage non-small cell lung cancer.

This clonotype was counted between two and nine times. V is TRBV2 and J is TRBJ1-1; D gene uncertain. CDR3 size: 13 residues. Germline CDR1 is SNHLY and CDR2 is FYNNEI. Trimming shortened V by 7 bases and J by 1 base, and 10 bases separated the two germline ends. CDR3 DNA: TGTGCCAGCACGTCCAACCGGAACACTGAAGCTTTCTTT. Residues: CASTSNRNTEAFF.

By proportion, this clonotype is medium-sized. V and J are TRBV20-1 and TRBJ1-2; the D gene is possibly TRBD1 (6 bases). Germline CDR1 and CDR2: DFQATT and SNEGSKA (reference sequence). The CDR3 runs to 10 residues. The DNA of the CDR3 is TGCCGCGTGAGGGGGGCCGGCTACACCTTC. Translated, it gives CRVRGAGYTF.

Relative to its sample, this clonotype is large. V usage is TRBV7-2 and J usage is TRBJ2-7; D unclear. CDR3 length: 13 residues. V was shortened by 6 bases and J by 0 bases, with 9 bases between the two germline ends. Germline V gene lookup returns CDR1 SGHTA and CDR2 FQGNSA. The CDR3: CASRSTSSYEQYF. The CDR3 bases are TGTGCCAGCAGATCAACCTCCTCCTACGAGCAGTACTTC.

This clonotype was found many times. This sequence may be a read error, since a much larger clone differs from it by one base. This sequence joins TRBV6-5 and TRBJ1-2, with 7 bases identical to TRBD1. Germline V gene data show CDR1 as MNHEY and CDR2 as SVGAGI. The CDR3 totals 15 residues. DNA of the CDR3: TGTGCCAGCAGTGGACGGGACAGAAATAACTATGGCTACAACTTC. Its protein is CASSGRDRNNYGYNF.

This clonotype was recorded a few times. This chain links TRBV24-1 with TRBJ2-1; 8 nucleotides align to TRBD1. V trimming: 3 bases; J trimming: 14 bases; junction bases outside the gene matches: 17. Germline V gene data show CDR1 as KGHDR and CDR2 as SFDVKD. The CDR3 runs 16 residues. CDR3 region: CATSDTAGTGLGGEFF. As DNA, the CDR3 is TGTGCCACCAGTGATACCGCCGGGACAGGACTCGGGGGAGAGTTCTTC.

This clonotype was recorded many times. The chain combines TRBV20-1 with TRBJ2-3; 10 positions agree with TRBD2. The CDR3 is made up of 14 amino acids. The germline CDR1 and CDR2 sequences are DFQATT and SNEGSKA (reference sequence). V lost 3 bases and J lost 5; bases outside the gene matches: 5. The CDR3 nucleotides are TGCAGTGCTAGTCTAGCGGGAGAAATAGATACGCAGTATTTT. It yields the protein CSASLAGEIDTQYF.